Sequencing of this TCR beta chain was carried out in a study of PD-L1 blockade in urothelial cancer. Whole-study context: Reported median T cell count for blood samples was over 110,000.

Time point described: peripheral blood 6 weeks after treatment start. Patients were living with locally advanced or metastatic urothelial carcinoma. Spiking each PCR with synthetic TCR analog templates was performed. Assay used: immunoSEQ multiplex PCR; TCRdb lists only in-frame clones, some missing. There are 66,000 or so clones in the sample; around nine tenths occur only once, and 11% lies in the top ten. V lost 6 bases, J lost 8 bases, and 6 bases stayed unmatched. Germline values: CDR1 MNHEY, CDR2 SVGAGI. The CDR3 loop spans 13 amino acids. The sample here was PBMCs, taken around atezolizumab (anti-PD-L1) treatment. The source is a man aged 60 to 69 with urothelial cancer. The V gene is TRBV6-5, the J gene TRBJ1-1; 10 bases agree with TRBD1. CDR3 loop: CASSMDRGEEAFF. The CDR3 coding sequence is TGTGCCAGCAGCATGGACAGGGGGGAAGAAGCTTTCTTT.